The 7 T cell receptor beta chains presented below share a single source sample, sequenced in a study of blood T cells in healthy people across ages. Using a J-beta primer mix together with a sample-barcoded 5' primer, a second PCR was run for about 7 to 12 cycles. TCRdb reanalysed the 5' RACE reads using MiXCR and keeps one entry per CDR3 protein. The sample lists some 900,000 distinct CDR3 sequences; more than 25% were seen once. What was sequenced was blood. The receptors come from a woman older than 75 in good health.

With regard to this clonotype: This may come from a read error, since a much larger clone is one base off. This chain links TRBV29-1 with TRBJ1-1; 8 bases fit TRBD1. The CDR3 is made up of 12 amino acids. Germline V gives CDR1 SQVTM, CDR2 ANQGSEA. The V segment lost 4 bases and the J segment 4 bases; nucleotides outside the gene matches: 2. CDR3 DNA: TGCAGCGTTGGACAGGGGAGCACTGAAGCTTTCTTT. This codes for CSVGQGSTEAFF.

The chain joins TRBV2 to TRBJ1-1; D may be TRBD1 (5 bases). The CDR3 is 14 amino acids. V was trimmed by 6 bases and J by 4 bases, leaving 15 bases between them. In germline, CDR1 is SNHLY, CDR2 FYNNEI. CDR3: CASSGGAVSTEAFF. As DNA, the CDR3 is TGTGCCAGCAGCGGAGGGGCTGTGAGCACTGAAGCTTTCTTT.

Only a few counts were recorded for this clonotype. The chain uses TRBV7-2 and TRBJ2-2; D is tentatively TRBD1 or TRBD2 (5 bases each). Looked up from germline, CDR1 is SGHTA and CDR2 is FQGNSA. The CDR3 is 14 residues long. With 3 bases removed from V and 6 bases from J, the gap between germline ends came to 11 bases. The CDR3 here is CASSFGQGAGELFF. The CDR3 DNA sequence: TGTGCCAGCAGCTTCGGCCAGGGAGCCGGGGAGCTGTTTTTT.

V is TRBV6-1 and J is TRBJ2-1; unclear D gene. Germline loops: CDR1 MNHNS, CDR2 SASEGT. The CDR3 runs 15 residues. V lost 7 bases and J 4 bases, leaving 17 bases between the germline ends. DNA of the CDR3: TGTGCCAGCACTACAGAGGCCACTGGATACAATGAGCAGTTCTTC. Protein sequence: CASTTEATGYNEQFF.

This clonotype was counted at least ten times. The genes are TRBV5-1 and TRBJ1-2, with 8 bases fitting TRBD1. Germline V lookup: CDR1 SGHRS, CDR2 YFSETQ. V shed 0 bases, J shed 5 bases, and the junction held 9 bases outside the gene matches. The CDR3 length is 16 residues. The CDR3 DNA sequence: TGCGCCAGCAGCTTGGACAGGGGGGCAAGTCGGTATGGCTACACCTTC. It encodes CASSLDRGASRYGYTF. Full variable domain (outside the CDR3, taken from reference TRBV5-1 and TRBJ1-2): KAGVTQTPRYLIKTRGQQVTLSCSPISGHRSVSWYQQTPGQGLQFLFEYFSETQRNKGNFPGRFSGRQFSNSRSEMNVSTLELGDSALYLCASSLDRGASRYGYTFGSGTRLTVV.

The rearrangement joins TRBV28 to TRBJ1-2; 7 bases agree with TRBD1. The germline CDR1 and CDR2 sequences are MDHEN and SYDVKM. The CDR3 consists of 15 residues. V lost 2 bases to trimming and J lost 8 bases; unmatched junction nucleotides: 11. The CDR3 DNA sequence: TGTGCCAGCAGTTTAGCCGACAGGGCCCTACGCGGCTACACCTTC. Its protein product is CASSLADRALRGYTF.

The chain has TRBV27 and TRBJ2-1; D unresolved. V lost 3 bases and J 10 bases, leaving 19 bases between the germline ends. There are 15 residues in the CDR3. CDR1 is MNHEY and CDR2 is SMNVEV in the germline V gene (reference sequence). The DNA of the CDR3 is TGTGCCAGCAGTTTTTTTCTGTTAGGGTCGGGCGAGCAGTTCTTC. Protein sequence: CASSFFLLGSGEQFF.